The 26 T cell receptor beta chains reported below all come from one sample, sequenced in a study of T-cell reconstitution after alpha-beta-depleted transplantation in children. Unique molecular identifiers tagged the TCRbeta library. TCRdb re-derived calls from the PCR reads in MiXCR, one entry per CDR3 protein. The profile shows about 170,000 distinct CDR3 sequences, 11% of them singletons. Sequences were derived from PBMCs, sampled before TCRalphabeta/CD19-depleted stem cell transplant. The source of these receptors is a boy between 2 and 15 years old with acute myeloid leukemia, due to receive a stem cell transplant.

This clonotype was seen ten or more times. The gene calls are TRBV20-1 and TRBJ1-2, with D maybe TRBD1 (5 bases). The V gene's germline CDR1 is DFQATT and CDR2 SNEGSKA (reference sequence). V shed 1 base and J shed 3 bases, with 6 bases lying between them. CDR3 length: 12 residues. The CDR3 DNA follows: TGCAGTGCTAGAGCCAGGGACTATGGCTACACCTTC. It specifies CSARARDYGYTF.

Ten or more counts support this clonotype. The chain recombines TRBV5-1 with TRBJ2-3, with a tentative D call TRBD2 (5 bases). V lost 0 bases, J lost 4 bases, and 12 bases lay in between. Germline CDR1 SGHRS, CDR2 YFSETQ. The CDR3 is made up of 15 amino acids. CDR3 bases: TGCGCCAGCAGCTTGGCCGGGATATGGGCAGATACGCAGTATTTT. This encodes CASSLAGIWADTQYF. Together with reference TRBV5-1 and TRBJ2-3, the CDR3 gives the full variable domain: KAGVTQTPRYLIKTRGQQVTLSCSPISGHRSVSWYQQTPGQGLQFLFEYFSETQRNKGNFPGRFSGRQFSNSRSEMNVSTLELGDSALYLCASSLAGIWADTQYFGPGTRLTVL.

This clonotype was recorded many times. The V call is TRBV4-1, the J call TRBJ2-7; D call uncertain. This CDR3 is built from 11 residues. Germline CDR1 is MGHRA and CDR2 is YSYEKL. Trimming pared 3 bases from V and 6 bases from J, leaving 6 bases between. The DNA for the CDR3 is TGCGCCAGCAGCCACAAGAGCGAGCAGTACTTC. Amino acid sequence: CASSHKSEQYF.

The table lists this clonotype with many counts. The chain is built from TRBV11-2 and TRBJ1-4; a weak D match, TRBD1 (5 bases). The CDR3 contains 13 residues. V gave up 4 bases and J gave up 8 bases, with 11 bases separating them. Germline lookup yields CDR1 SGHAT and CDR2 FQNNGV. In DNA, the CDR3 is TGTGCCAGCAGCTGGGGACGACTCGAAAAACTGTTTTTT. It translates to CASSWGRLEKLFF.

Many counts were recorded for this clonotype. Here the CDR3 DNA reads TGCGCCAGCAGCTACGGACTAGCGGGAGACGAGACCCAGTACTTC. Encoded protein: CASSYGLAGDETQYF. The chain combines TRBV5-1 with TRBJ2-5; 13 nucleotides match TRBD2. Germline lookup yields CDR1 SGHRS and CDR2 YFSETQ. CDR3 length equals 15 residues. The trim removed 3 bases at V and 5 bases at J, leaving 4 bases unmatched.

This clonotype was detected ten times or more. V usage is TRBV28 and J usage is TRBJ1-2, with 12 bases aligning to TRBD1. With V trimmed by 2 bases and J by 7 bases, 5 bases remained unmatched. This CDR3 comprises 15 residues. Germline V gene sequence: CDR1 MDHEN, CDR2 SYDVKM. CDR3 in amino acids: CASSLPGQGASGYTF. CDR3 in DNA: TGTGCCAGCAGTTTACCGGGACAGGGGGCGTCTGGCTACACCTTC.

This clonotype was recorded many times. DNA for the CDR3: TGTGCCAGCAGGCTTGGGGGACAAGAGACCCAGTACTTC. Residues: CASRLGGQETQYF. The chain uses TRBV11-2 and TRBJ2-5, with D possibly called TRBD1 or TRBD2 (5 bases each). Trimming removed 6 bases at V and 2 bases at J, with 10 bases between. The germline V gene encodes CDR1 SGHAT and CDR2 FQNNGV. The CDR3 extends over 13 amino acids.

This clonotype has a handful of counts. The chain couples TRBV23-1 to TRBJ2-3; tentatively, D is TRBD2 (5 bases). TRBV23-1 is marked as an open reading frame, function uncertain. The CDR3 contains 12 residues. The CDR3 DNA follows: TGCCCCCAAAGCGGAGACACAGATACGCAGTATTTT. Residues: CPQSGDTDTQYF.

This clonotype was seen ten or more times. The V and J genes are TRBV12-3 or TRBV12-4 and TRBJ1-2; D remains unclear. The CDR3 length is 12 residues. V gave up 2 bases and J gave up 8 bases, with 9 bases separating them. The DNA of the CDR3 is TGTGCCAGCAGTTTACGGGCGCTGGGCTACACCTTC. Translating gives CASSLRALGYTF.

This clonotype occurred many times. The chain has TRBV27 and TRBJ1-2, with D perhaps TRBD1 (6 bases). Per the germline V gene, CDR1 is MNHEY and CDR2 is SMNVEV (reference sequence). The CDR3 has 18 amino acids. Trimming removed 5 bases from V and 4 bases from J, with 26 bases in between. In DNA, the CDR3 is TGTGCCAGCAGTCCCGTAGGAGGACAGCAGTCACATTCCTATGGCTACACCTTC. The encoded protein is CASSPVGGQQSHSYGYTF.

This clonotype was counted at least ten times. The chain combines TRBV5-1 with TRBJ2-7; 8 nucleotides agree with TRBD1. Germline V gives CDR1 SGHRS, CDR2 YFSETQ. After removal of 3 bases from V and 7 bases from J, the junction contained 3 bases not matched to a gene. This CDR3 spans 12 amino acids. CDR3 amino acids: CASSWDRREQYF. The DNA for the CDR3 is TGCGCCAGCAGCTGGGACAGGCGGGAGCAGTACTTC. Filled out from reference TRBV5-1 and TRBJ2-7, the complete variable domain reads KAGVTQTPRYLIKTRGQQVTLSCSPISGHRSVSWYQQTPGQGLQFLFEYFSETQRNKGNFPGRFSGRQFSNSRSEMNVSTLELGDSALYLCASSWDRREQYFGPGTRLTVT.

Remarks on this clonotype: A much larger clone lies a single base off, so this may be a read error. The V and J genes are TRBV3-1 and TRBJ1-2, with TRBD1 identical over 9 bases. The CDR3 runs to 18 residues. Germline assignment: CDR1 LGHDT and CDR2 YNNKEL (reference sequence). The ends lost 8 bases at V and 0 bases at J; junction bases unmatched: 16. The CDR3 region is CASCMDRGLKLANYGYTF. DNA for the CDR3: TGTGCCAGCTGCATGGACAGGGGCCTGAAGTTAGCTAACTATGGCTACACCTTC.

This clonotype has ten or more counts. This chain joins TRBV9 and TRBJ2-7; 9 nucleotides match TRBD1. CDR3 size: 16 residues. From germline, CDR1 is SGDLS and CDR2 YYNGEE. V shed 3 bases, J shed 3 bases, and the junction held 10 bases outside the gene matches. CDR3 coding DNA: TGTGCCAGCAGCGAGGGGGCGGGACAGGGTCTCTACGAGCAGTACTTC. It is translated as CASSEGAGQGLYEQYF.

In this sample, this clonotype turned up many times. The chain recombines TRBV12-3 or TRBV12-4 with TRBJ2-3; D may be TRBD1 (5 bases). Deletions cut 2 bases from V and 3 bases from J, with 9 bases between. The CDR3 has 14 residues. The CDR3: CASSLPRVTDTQYF. The CDR3 DNA sequence: TGTGCCAGCAGTTTACCCAGGGTGACAGATACGCAGTATTTT.

This clonotype has a count of ten or more. The chain carries TRBV14 and TRBJ2-3; the match to TRBD2 covers 7 bases. V lost 0 bases, J lost 11 bases, and 5 bases stayed unmatched. Germline values: CDR1 SGHDN, CDR2 FVKESK. This CDR3 is built from 13 residues. The DNA for the CDR3 is TGTGCCAGCAGCCAAGATCGGGAGGAAAGGCAGTATTTT. It yields the protein CASSQDREERQYF. The variable domain in full, with the rest retrieved from reference TRBV14 and TRBJ2-3, is EAGVTQFPSHSVIEKGQTVTLRCDPISGHDNLYWYRRVMGKEIKFLLHFVKESKQDESGMPNNRFLAERTGGTYSTLKVQPAELEDSGVYFCASSQDREERQYFGPGTRLTVL.

About this clonotype itself: A much larger clone lies a single base off, so this may be a read error. This chain connects TRBV5-5 to TRBJ2-5; 8 bases align to TRBD2. This CDR3 is built from 12 residues. Germline V gene data show CDR1 as SGHKS and CDR2 as YYEKEE (reference sequence). CDR3 sequence reads: CGSSGGWETQYF. In DNA, the CDR3 is TGTGGCAGCAGCGGGGGCTGGGAGACCCAGTACTTC.

The table lists this clonotype with many counts. V and J are TRBV3-1 and TRBJ2-1; D gene ambiguous. The germline CDR1 and CDR2 sequences are LGHDT and YNNKEL (reference sequence). The V gene lost 4 bases and the J gene lost 9 bases, with 16 bases spanning the gap. CDR3 length: 14 residues. DNA of the CDR3: TGTGCCAGCAGCCGTATTTCTTGGGTCGGTGAGCAGTTCTTC. This encodes CASSRISWVGEQFF.

This clonotype was found many times. The CDR3 region is CASSYSKAGGQNEQFF. CDR3 sequence (DNA): TGTGCCAGCAGTTACTCGAAAGCGGGAGGGCAAAATGAGCAGTTCTTC. The gene calls are TRBV6-5 and TRBJ2-1; 10 nucleotides match TRBD2. V was pared by 0 bases and J by 7 bases, with 6 bases of the junction left unmatched. Germline V gene data show CDR1 as MNHEY and CDR2 as SVGAGI. The CDR3 loop spans 16 amino acids.

In this sample, this clonotype turned up many times. The V and J genes are TRBV6-1 and TRBJ2-6, with D tentatively TRBD1 (7 bases). V shed 5 bases and J shed 4 bases, with 21 bases lying between them. CDR1 and CDR2 from the germline V gene are MNHNS and SASEGT. CDR3 length: 18 residues. The CDR3 spells CASSLPGQGGSGANVLTF. As DNA, the CDR3 is TGTGCCAGCAGTCTCCCCGGGCAGGGGGGCTCCGGGGCCAACGTCCTGACTTTC.

Ten or more counts support this clonotype. CDR3 loop: CSAQRGDSDRAQHF. CDR3 bases: TGCAGTGCCCAAAGGGGGGACAGTGATCGGGCCCAGCATTTT. V usage is TRBV20-1 and J usage is TRBJ1-5; 7 bases fit TRBD1. CDR3 length: 14 residues. Germline V gene data show CDR1 as DFQATT and CDR2 as SNEGSKA (reference sequence). With 6 bases clipped from V and 11 bases from J, the junction kept 16 bases outside the gene matches.

This clonotype came up many times. J is TRBJ2-1 and V is TRBV4-2; a weak D match, TRBD2 (7 bases). Germline V gene lookup returns CDR1 LGHNA and CDR2 YNFKEQ. The V gene lost 4 bases and the J gene lost 5 bases, with 21 bases spanning the gap. There are 17 residues in the CDR3. In DNA form, the CDR3 reads TGTGCCAGCAGCCTAAGGGGGGGTGCTAGTGCTCACAATGAGCAGTTCTTC. This codes for CASSLRGGASAHNEQFF.

Many counts were recorded for this clonotype. The chain is built from TRBV20-1 and TRBJ1-1, with TRBD1 as a possible D gene (6 bases). The CDR3 is 15 residues long. V lost 5 bases and J lost 1, with 17 bases in between. CDR1 DFQATT and CDR2 SNEGSKA come from the germline V gene (reference sequence). The CDR3 here is CSAPKDSRGNTEAFF. In DNA, the CDR3 is TGCAGTGCTCCGAAGGACAGTCGGGGGAACACTGAAGCTTTCTTT.

There are many counts of this clonotype. This rearrangement joins TRBV5-1 to TRBJ2-2; TRBD1 is a possible D gene (6 bases). Germline V gene lookup returns CDR1 SGHRS and CDR2 YFSETQ. The V and J ends lost 4 bases and 6 bases respectively, with 10 bases between them. This CDR3 is 13 amino acids long. CDR3 sequence (DNA): TGCGCCAGCAGCGCGACAGGTTCCGGGGAGCTGTTTTTT. This translates into CASSATGSGELFF.

This clonotype was counted ten times or more. The rearrangement uses TRBV20-1 and TRBJ2-7; D is unresolved. V dropped 5 bases and J dropped 0 bases, with 11 bases sitting between them. CDR1 is DFQATT and CDR2 is SNEGSKA in the germline V gene (reference sequence). This CDR3 contains 13 residues. The CDR3 loop reads CSAGFGDSYEQYF. DNA of the CDR3: TGCAGTGCTGGTTTCGGTGACTCCTACGAGCAGTACTTC.

This clonotype has at least ten counts. The chain uses TRBV7-9 and TRBJ1-1; D unresolved. Trimming stripped 7 bases from V and 5 bases from J, with 14 bases between. Germline CDR1 is SEHNR and CDR2 is FQNEAQ (reference sequence). This CDR3 region has 13 residues. The CDR3 loop reads CASIPTYGTEAFF. CDR3 in DNA: TGTGCCAGCATCCCGACATATGGGACTGAAGCTTTCTTT.

As for this clonotype: A much bigger clone sits one base away, suggesting this may be a read error. V usage is TRBV7-9 and J usage is TRBJ1-5; D might be TRBD1 (6 bases). Trimming pared 5 bases from V and 1 base from J, leaving 12 bases between. CDR1 SEHNR and CDR2 FQNEAQ come from the germline V gene (reference sequence). CDR3 length equals 15 residues. CDR3 loop: CASSQGQTSNQPQHF. The CDR3 DNA follows: TGTGCCAGCAGCCAAGGACAGACAAGCAATCAGCCCCAGCATTTT.